These T cell receptor beta chains were read from a single sample in a study of OX40 agonist ivuxolimab in advanced cancers. TCRdb keeps only in-frame clones here, not all; method: immunoSEQ multiplex PCR. The sample holds 45,000 to 60,000 clones; about 90% are singletons and the top ten take less than 9.5%. The source material was CD4+ or CD8+ T cells sorted from blood, sampled in a trial of the OX40 agonist ivuxolimab. The source of these receptors is an adult with an advanced solid tumor such as melanoma, head and neck, liver or kidney cancer. CDR3s include the opening cysteine and the closing phenylalanine or tryptophan. Fields, in order: J gene, V gene, clone size, D gene, CDR3 DNA, CDR3 protein. A D gene is named only where the DNA matches it firmly. Size is omitted from some rows. Given values are once, few, many or a class for expanded clones.

J gene: TRBJ2-4; V gene: TRBV5-4; clone size: NA; D gene: NA; CDR3 DNA: TGTGCCAGCAGCTTGGACGAGGGAAGGGACATTCAGTACTTC; CDR3 protein: CASSLDEGRDIQYF
J gene: TRBJ1-2; V gene: TRBV4-3; clone size: NA; D gene: TRBD1; CDR3 DNA: TGCGCCAGCAGCCAAGAAGTAGGGTCCCGGACAGGGCAAGATGGCTACACCTTC; CDR3 protein: CASSQEVGSRTGQDGYTF
J gene: TRBJ2-5; V gene: TRBV28; clone size: NA; D gene: NA; CDR3 DNA: TGTGCCAGCAGTTTATTATTCCTGGGAGAGACCCAGTACTTC; CDR3 protein: CASSLLFLGETQYF
J gene: TRBJ2-7; V gene: TRBV5-1; clone size: NA; D gene: TRBD1; CDR3 DNA: TGCGCCAGCAGCTTGTCGACGTTTCAGGGGGTCGAGCAGTACTTC; CDR3 protein: CASSLSTFQGVEQYF
J gene: TRBJ2-7; V gene: TRBV27; clone size: NA; D gene: NA; CDR3 DNA: TGTGCCAGCAGTTCAACCAACCTGGGAGAGGTCTACGAGCAGTACTTC; CDR3 protein: CASSSTNLGEVYEQYF
J gene: TRBJ2-3; V gene: TRBV10-1; clone size: NA; D gene: TRBD2; CDR3 DNA: TGCGCCAGCAGTGAGTCGACCCAGCGGGGACCCCCGATTAGGACAGATACGCAGTATTTT; CDR3 protein: CASSESTQRGPPIRTDTQYF
J gene: TRBJ2-6; V gene: TRBV7-2; clone size: few; D gene: NA; CDR3 DNA: TGTGCCAGCAGCTTAGCCCCGGGCTCTGGGGCCAACGTCCTGACTTTC; CDR3 protein: CASSLAPGSGANVLTF
J gene: TRBJ2-3; V gene: TRBV5-1; clone size: NA; D gene: TRBD2; CDR3 DNA: TGCGCCAGCAGCTTGGCGACTAGCGGGCTCACAGATACGCAGTATTTT; CDR3 protein: CASSLATSGLTDTQYF
J gene: TRBJ2-7; V gene: TRBV28; clone size: NA; D gene: NA; CDR3 DNA: TGTGCCAGCAGTTTCTCCGGTAATCCCTACGAGCAGTACTTC; CDR3 protein: CASSFSGNPYEQYF
J gene: TRBJ1-5; V gene: TRBV27; clone size: NA; D gene: NA; CDR3 DNA: TGTGCCAGCAGTTTATGGGGCGGTCCGAACGGTCAGCCCCAGCATTTT; CDR3 protein: CASSLWGGPNGQPQHF
J gene: TRBJ2-6; V gene: TRBV30; clone size: NA; D gene: NA; CDR3 DNA: TGTGCCTGGATTAGGAGATTTGGGGCCAACGTCCTGACTTTC; CDR3 protein: CAWIRRFGANVLTF
J gene: TRBJ2-1; V gene: TRBV6-1; clone size: NA; D gene: NA; CDR3 DNA: TGTGCCAGCAGTGAATGGGAGACCCGGAGCGATGAGCAGTTCTTC; CDR3 protein: CASSEWETRSDEQFF
J gene: TRBJ1-6; V gene: TRBV2; clone size: NA; D gene: NA; CDR3 DNA: TGTGCCAGCAGTGGTGTAGGAGGAAGTAATTCACCCCTCCACTTT; CDR3 protein: CASSGVGGSNSPLHF
J gene: TRBJ1-2; V gene: TRBV5-4; clone size: NA; D gene: NA; CDR3 DNA: TGTGCCAGCAGCTTGGGGGAGAACAGTTATGGCTACACCTTC; CDR3 protein: CASSLGENSYGYTF
J gene: TRBJ1-2; V gene: TRBV7-2; clone size: NA; D gene: TRBD1; CDR3 DNA: TGTGCCAGCAGCTTCACCGGACAGGGGTATGGCTACACCTTC; CDR3 protein: CASSFTGQGYGYTF
J gene: TRBJ1-5; V gene: TRBV7-3; clone size: NA; D gene: NA; CDR3 DNA: TGTGCCAGCAGCTTAGGGGGCGATCGGGATCAGCCCCAGCATTTT; CDR3 protein: CASSLGGDRDQPQHF
J gene: TRBJ2-1; V gene: TRBV6-5; clone size: NA; D gene: TRBD1; CDR3 DNA: TGTGCCAGCAGTTACTCGAGCGTGGGACAGGGAGGGCAGTTCTTC; CDR3 protein: CASSYSSVGQGGQFF
J gene: TRBJ1-4; V gene: TRBV12-5; clone size: NA; D gene: TRBD1; CDR3 DNA: TGTGCTAGTGGTTTGAACAGGGGCGAAAAACTGTTTTTT; CDR3 protein: CASGLNRGEKLFF
J gene: TRBJ2-4; V gene: TRBV7-3; clone size: NA; D gene: NA; CDR3 DNA: TGTGCCAGCAGCTTGAATGTGGGGGGCCTTCAGTACTTC; CDR3 protein: CASSLNVGGLQYF
J gene: TRBJ2-3; V gene: TRBV2; clone size: NA; D gene: TRBD2; CDR3 DNA: TGTGCCAGCAGGGGACCCCTCGGGAGGGGAGGCACAGATACGCAGTATTTT; CDR3 protein: CASRGPLGRGGTDTQYF
J gene: TRBJ2-7; V gene: TRBV4-1; clone size: NA; D gene: TRBD1; CDR3 DNA: TGCGCCAGCTCAGACAGGGGTGGCAACGAGCAGTACTTC; CDR3 protein: CASSDRGGNEQYF
J gene: TRBJ2-3; V gene: TRBV28; clone size: once; D gene: TRBD2; CDR3 DNA: TGTGCCAGCAGTACAATCCTTCTTAGCGGGAGTAGGACAGATACGCAGTATTTT; CDR3 protein: CASSTILLSGSRTDTQYF
J gene: TRBJ2-3; V gene: TRBV10-1; clone size: NA; D gene: TRBD1; CDR3 DNA: TGCGCCAGCAGTGATTATACAGGGGGAACAGATACGCAGTATTTT; CDR3 protein: CASSDYTGGTDTQYF
J gene: TRBJ1-2; V gene: TRBV7-2; clone size: NA; D gene: NA; CDR3 DNA: TGTGCCAGCAGCCCGCTCGGGGACTATGGCTACACCTTC; CDR3 protein: CASSPLGDYGYTF
J gene: TRBJ2-7; V gene: TRBV28; clone size: NA; D gene: TRBD2; CDR3 DNA: TGTGCCAGCAGCCGAGGACTAGAACGCGAGCAGTACTTC; CDR3 protein: CASSRGLEREQYF
J gene: TRBJ1-1; V gene: TRBV30; clone size: NA; D gene: NA; CDR3 DNA: TGTGCCTGGAGTGAGCAGTCGGCCGCTTTCTTT; CDR3 protein: CAWSEQSAAFF
J gene: TRBJ2-2; V gene: TRBV5-1; clone size: NA; D gene: TRBD2; CDR3 DNA: TGCGCCAGCAGCAATGGACTAGCGCCGAACACCGGGGAGCTGTTTTTT; CDR3 protein: CASSNGLAPNTGELFF
J gene: TRBJ2-7; V gene: TRBV4-2; clone size: NA; D gene: NA; CDR3 DNA: TGTGCCAGCAGCCAAGAGGGAGCAGAATACTACGAGCAGTACTTC; CDR3 protein: CASSQEGAEYYEQYF
J gene: TRBJ2-5; V gene: TRBV7-9; clone size: NA; D gene: TRBD2; CDR3 DNA: TGTGCCAGCAGCCCCGGACTAGCGGGAGTTCTAAAGGAGACCCAGTACTTC; CDR3 protein: CASSPGLAGVLKETQYF
J gene: TRBJ2-2; V gene: TRBV18; clone size: NA; D gene: TRBD1; CDR3 DNA: TGTGCCAGCTCACACCCCTCGACAGGGAATTCCGGGGAGCTGTTTTTT; CDR3 protein: CASSHPSTGNSGELFF
J gene: TRBJ2-2; V gene: TRBV30; clone size: NA; D gene: NA; CDR3 DNA: TGTGCCTGGAGCGGGAACACCGGGGAGCTGTTTTTT; CDR3 protein: CAWSGNTGELFF
J gene: TRBJ2-1; V gene: TRBV28; clone size: NA; D gene: NA; CDR3 DNA: TGTGCCAGCAGCAGAATACCTAGTGGGGGGAATGAGCAGTTCTTC; CDR3 protein: CASSRIPSGGNEQFF
J gene: TRBJ2-2; V gene: TRBV7-8; clone size: NA; D gene: NA; CDR3 DNA: TGTGCCAGCAGCTCGAACACCGGGGAGCTGTTTTTT; CDR3 protein: CASSSNTGELFF
J gene: TRBJ1-4; V gene: TRBV7-9; clone size: NA; D gene: TRBD1; CDR3 DNA: TGTGCCAGCAGCTTTTGGACAGGGGGCGAGGAAAAACTGTTTTTT; CDR3 protein: CASSFWTGGEEKLFF
J gene: TRBJ2-7; V gene: TRBV7-9; clone size: NA; D gene: NA; CDR3 DNA: TGTGCCAGCAGCTTGACAGGAACAACCTACGAGCAGTACTTC; CDR3 protein: CASSLTGTTYEQYF
J gene: TRBJ2-2; V gene: TRBV7-2; clone size: NA; D gene: TRBD1; CDR3 DNA: TGTGCCAGCAGCTTACGACAGGGTGCGGGCACCGGGGAGCTGTTTTTT; CDR3 protein: CASSLRQGAGTGELFF
J gene: TRBJ2-1; V gene: TRBV10-2; clone size: NA; D gene: NA; CDR3 DNA: TGCGCCAGCGGAGCGGTTAGCTCCTACAGTGAGCAGTTCTTC; CDR3 protein: CASGAVSSYSEQFF
J gene: TRBJ2-7; V gene: TRBV7-9; clone size: NA; D gene: NA; CDR3 DNA: TGTGCCAGCAGCCGGGGGTCCGAGCAGTACTTC; CDR3 protein: CASSRGSEQYF
J gene: TRBJ1-6; V gene: TRBV7-9; clone size: NA; D gene: TRBD1; CDR3 DNA: TGTGCCAGCAGCACGGGACAGGGAAACTCACCCCTCCACTTT; CDR3 protein: CASSTGQGNSPLHF
J gene: TRBJ2-1; V gene: TRBV2; clone size: NA; D gene: TRBD1; CDR3 DNA: TGTGCCAGCAGCGATCGTTTCGGGACAGCCAATGAGCAGTTCTTC; CDR3 protein: CASSDRFGTANEQFF
J gene: TRBJ1-1; V gene: TRBV5-1; clone size: NA; D gene: NA; CDR3 DNA: TGCGCCAGCGGGCTGACAGCTAACACTGAAGCTTTCTTT; CDR3 protein: CASGLTANTEAFF